This TCR beta chain is from a study of cytomegalovirus exposure and HLA in healthy donors. Concerning this clone itself: Its specificity is unknown.

Donors likely had unrecorded immune exposures despite being nominally healthy when sampled. PCR amplification relied on 60 Vbeta primers (plus 13 Jbeta primers). Data came from immunoSEQ multiplex PCR; TCRdb stores just in-frame clones and leaves some out. This repertoire comprises about 78,000 clones; its ten largest clones make up 6% to 8%. Study-wide results and limits: Overall, around 160 TCR beta chains were annotated as cytomegalovirus-associated.

The receptor's source is a female donor in good health and CMV-seropositive. The sample taken for sequencing was PBMCs.

CDR3 protein: CASSPGTGVSPLHF. The CDR3 DNA reads TGTGCCAGCAGTCCCGGGACAGGGGTTTCACCCCTCCACTTT. The J gene is TRBJ1-6, the V gene TRBV2; 10 nucleotides match TRBD1. Germline CDR1 reads SNHLY; CDR2 reads FYNNEI. CDR3 size: 14 residues. V dropped 5 bases and J dropped 9; count of bases not matched to a gene: 4.